This TCR beta chain was sequenced during a study of cytomegalovirus exposure and HLA in healthy donors. General study results and limits: A later analysis found common viral pathogens apparently linked to several of the most significant clusters.

V lost 1 base, J lost 5 bases, and 9 bases lay in between. The CDR3 has 13 amino acids. Germline V gives CDR1 SGHNT, CDR2 YYREEE (reference sequence). For this clone: Its specificity is unknown.

The PCR ran on 60 Vbeta and 13 Jbeta primers. Sequencing used immunoSEQ multiplex PCR; TCRdb keeps in-frame clones, though not all of them. The sample has 160,000 or so clones, roughly 82% seen once. Sequenced sample: PBMCs. This TCR came from a man aged 50-59 years in good health and CMV-seropositive. The V gene is TRBV5-4, the J gene TRBJ2-5; tentatively, D is TRBD2 (5 bases). The CDR3 nucleotides are TGTGCCAGCAGCTTGACCCCGGGGGAGACCCAGTACTTC. It encodes CASSLTPGETQYF.